This T cell receptor (beta chain) was captured by sequencing in a study of shared clonotypes between healthy human individuals. Deep-level settings were used for running the assay. Sequencing was performed with immunoSEQ multiplex PCR; in TCRdb, only in-frame clones are kept and a portion is missing. The sample holds some 800,000 clones, roughly 92% seen once. Positively selected for CCR7, the CD45RO-negative cells used as naive CD8 cells excluded terminally differentiated effector memory CD45RA+ cells. This clonotype was sampled from a man between 25 and 39 years old in good health. Sequences were obtained from naive CD8+ T cells sorted from blood.

CDR3 in DNA: TGTGCCAGCAGCTTAAGGGGGGGCCTTTCGGGAGAGCAGTACTTC. It yields the protein CASSLRGGLSGEQYF. V usage is TRBV7-9 and J usage is TRBJ2-7; D perhaps matches TRBD2 (7 bases). This CDR3 is built from 15 residues. The germline CDR1 and CDR2 sequences are SEHNR and FQNEAQ (reference sequence). V lost 2 bases, J lost 7 bases, and 18 bases lay in between.